The clone carrying this T cell receptor beta chain was detected only a few times. Its target is not known. This entry is derived from a study of vaccination effects on CD4 cells after COVID-19. The CDR3 extends over 16 amino acids. Trimming shortened V by 4 bases and J by 4 bases, and 17 bases separated the two germline ends. Germline V CDR1 and CDR2: MGHRA, YSYEKL. Here immunoSEQ multiplex PCR was the method, and the copy in TCRdb shows in-frame clones only, minus some. Among approximately 38,000 clones listed, about 70% were seen once. Following culture for ten to eleven days, CD4+ T cells were isolated. Vaccination of participants consisted of two doses of either the BNT162b2 or mRNA-1273 vaccine. Among the vaccine recipients, none had a prior SARS-CoV-2 infection, and nucleocapsid antibodies were negative.

This clonotype originated in a human donor who received a COVID-19 vaccine. The sequences come from CD4+ T cells from PBMCs cultured without peptide, collected after COVID-19 vaccination. J is TRBJ2-1 and V is TRBV4-1, with D possibly matching TRBD1 (5 bases). As DNA, the CDR3 is TGCGCCAGCAGCCCGAACCCAGGGCGGCGGTACAATGAGCAGTTCTTC. It encodes CASSPNPGRRYNEQFF.